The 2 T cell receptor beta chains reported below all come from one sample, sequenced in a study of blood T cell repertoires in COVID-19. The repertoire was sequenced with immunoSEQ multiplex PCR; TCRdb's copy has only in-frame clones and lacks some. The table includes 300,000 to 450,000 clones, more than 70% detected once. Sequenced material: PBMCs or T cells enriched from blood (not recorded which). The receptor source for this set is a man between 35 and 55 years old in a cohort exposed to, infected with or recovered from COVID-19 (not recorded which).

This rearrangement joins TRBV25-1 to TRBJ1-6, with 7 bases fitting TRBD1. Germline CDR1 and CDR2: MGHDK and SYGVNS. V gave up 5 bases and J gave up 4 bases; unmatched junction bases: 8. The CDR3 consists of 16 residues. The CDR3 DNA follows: TGTGCCAGCAGTCCAACAGGGGCCGTTTATAATTCACCCCTCCACTTT. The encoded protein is CASSPTGAVYNSPLHF.

Here the CDR3 DNA reads TGTGCCCGAGCTACGGGCACAGATACGCAGTATTTT. Protein: CARATGTDTQYF. V and J are TRBV30 and TRBJ2-3; D remains ambiguous. Between the trimmed V and J ends, which lost 8 bases and 1 base, there was a span of 10 bases. The V gene's germline CDR1 is GTSNPN and CDR2 SVGIG (reference sequence). The CDR3 consists of 12 residues.